Shown below are 11 T cell receptor beta chains from a single sample sequenced in a study of blood T cell repertoires in COVID-19 (dated by TCRdb to 2018 to 2020). Library method: the immunoSEQ multiplex PCR assay. Not all clones reach the TCRdb copy of this immuneACCESS table, which keeps in-frame sequences only. Checked studies attribute under half of the gap to unresolved V genes and leave the rest unexplained. For this sample the table gives roughly 120,000 clones, of which around 91% were detected only once. Less than 30% of the sample is held by the ten biggest clonotypes. The sequencing input was peripheral blood. The receptors come from a man in his sixties or seventies with active or convalescent COVID-19.

CDR3 residues: CASRSGTANTEAFF. The CDR3 nucleotides are TGTGCCAGCAGATCGGGGACAGCAAACACTGAAGCTTTCTTT. This chain connects TRBV27 to TRBJ1-1; 7 nucleotides agree with TRBD1. Per germline, CDR1 MNHEY and CDR2 SMNVEV (reference sequence). Trimming took 6 bases from V and 2 from J; bases not matched to a gene: 6. This CDR3 contains 14 residues.

V and J are TRBV14 and TRBJ1-6, with a possible D match to TRBD1 (6 bases). Trimming removed 1 base from V and 0 bases from J, with 19 bases in between. The CDR3 consists of 20 residues. Germline values: CDR1 SGHDN, CDR2 FVKESK. This chain's CDR3 is CASSQAWTAQPSSYNSPLHF. CDR3 in DNA: TGTGCCAGCAGCCAAGCTTGGACAGCCCAGCCGAGCTCCTATAATTCACCCCTCCACTTT.

The chain carries TRBV20-1 and TRBJ2-5, with D possibly being TRBD1 (5 bases). The CDR3 covers 11 residues. Germline CDR1 reads DFQATT; CDR2 reads SNEGSKA (reference sequence). The ends were cut back, 8 bases at V and 3 bases at J, with 10 bases in the middle. Here the CDR3 reads CSPRQKETQYF. Here the CDR3 DNA reads TGCAGTCCACGACAGAAAGAGACCCAGTACTTC.

This sequence joins TRBV5-1 and TRBJ2-3, with D maybe TRBD2 (5 bases). Germline CDR1 is SGHRS and CDR2 is YFSETQ. The CDR3 has 15 residues. The V end lost 3 bases, the J end lost 7 bases, and 18 bases lay between the germline ends. CDR3 nucleotides: TGCGCCAGCAGCTCACCGGACTTCGAGATTTATACGCAGTATTTT. Protein: CASSSPDFEIYTQYF.

The CDR3 protein is CASSVTGTTNEKLFF. As DNA, the CDR3 is TGCGCCAGCAGCGTAACAGGGACAACTAATGAAAAACTGTTTTTT. The genes are TRBV5-1 and TRBJ1-4; perhaps TRBD1 as D (6 bases). Germline CDR1 and CDR2: SGHRS and YFSETQ. V was pared by 4 bases and J by 0 bases, with 10 bases between. This CDR3 has 15 amino acids.

This clone appeared once. The chain has TRBV28 and TRBJ1-2, with D possibly matching TRBD1 (6 bases). This CDR3 is 13 amino acids long. The V gene lost 4 bases and the J gene lost 9 bases, with 15 bases spanning the gap. Germline values: CDR1 MDHEN, CDR2 SYDVKM. CDR3 sequence: CASSSPSGGSYTF. DNA for the CDR3: TGTGCCAGCAGTTCCCCCTCTGGGGGCAGCTACACCTTC.

This clone was recorded once. The genes are TRBV5-4 and TRBJ1-2; 9 nucleotides align to TRBD1. The CDR3 is made up of 13 amino acids. The germline gives CDR1 SGHNT, CDR2 YYREEE (reference sequence). J lost 8 bases, V lost 5 bases, and 7 bases had no gene match. The CDR3 DNA reads TGTGCCAGCAGTTCCGGGACAGGGACCGGCTACACCTTC. Protein: CASSSGTGTGYTF.

The V gene is TRBV4-1, the J gene TRBJ2-3, with D possibly TRBD1 on 6 matching bases. In germline, CDR1 is MGHRA, CDR2 YSYEKL. V shed 6 bases and J shed 6 bases, with 25 bases lying between them. The CDR3 is 17 amino acids. The CDR3 reads CASRLQDSRTPPDTQYF. CDR3 bases: TGCGCCAGCAGGCTTCAGGACAGCAGAACGCCCCCGGATACGCAGTATTTT.

The chain links TRBV2 to TRBJ2-7; maybe TRBD1 (5 bases). From germline, CDR1 is SNHLY and CDR2 FYNNEI. The CDR3 totals 13 residues. V was clipped by 6 bases and J by 5 bases, with 14 bases between them. CDR3 nucleotides: TGTGCCAGCAGACAAGGGGCTATGAACGAGCAGTACTTC. This gives the protein CASRQGAMNEQYF.

The V gene is TRBV28, the J gene TRBJ1-1; D is undetermined. CDR1 MDHEN and CDR2 SYDVKM come from the germline V gene. V was cut by 6 bases and J by 7 bases, with 6 bases left in between. The CDR3 loop spans 10 amino acids. CDR3 in DNA: TGTGCCAGCAGCGCGAATGAAGCTTTCTTT. It is translated as CASSANEAFF.

The rearrangement links TRBV28 to TRBJ1-5, with TRBD1 as a possible D gene (6 bases). V was trimmed by 4 bases and J by 4 bases, leaving 17 bases between them. This CDR3 has 16 residues. Germline assignment: CDR1 MDHEN and CDR2 SYDVKM. The CDR3 region has the DNA TGTGCCAGCAGTTCCCTCCCGGGGGGGCAAAATCAGCCCCAGCATTTT. Translation: CASSSLPGGQNQPQHF.